This T cell receptor (beta chain) was sequenced in a study of PD-1 blockade in classical Hodgkin lymphoma (dated by TCRdb to the early 2020s). Concerning the study at large: Nivolumab dosing was 3 mg/kg intravenously every 2 weeks, continuing until either disease progression or unacceptable toxicity. A peripheral blood immune signature of response to PD-1 blockade in classical Hodgkin lymphoma was defined using TCR beta sequencing and CyTOF.

Interpreted using the paper, the time point label stands for: cycle 4 day 1 (C4D1), after about 6 weeks of nivolumab. Every trial patient had relapsed after autologous stem cell transplantation, and cohorts A, B and C differed in prior brentuximab vedotin exposure. Magnetic negative selection with a Miltenyi CD4+ T cell isolation kit was used to purify CD4+ T cells from thawed PBMCs. A total of over 55 patients with relapsed/refractory classical Hodgkin lymphoma made up the trial cohort, and each patient's best overall response was complete response, partial response or progressive disease. Single-agent nivolumab was administered to trial patients in the multi-cohort phase II CheckMate 205 trial. An independent review committee assessed best overall response by applying the 2007 International Working Group response criteria. Trial PBMCs were collected immediately before nivolumab initiation (C1D1) and during therapy at cycle 2 day 1 and cycle 4 day 1. Peripheral blood was collected in 8 mL Vacutainer Cell Preparation Tubes, from which PBMCs were isolated by centrifugation and then cryopreserved. Purified CD4+ and CD8+ fractions were prepared only for cases with an additional available PBMC sample. Magnetically labelled cells were depleted on LS columns in a quadroMACS separator, and the flow-through was collected as the purified fraction.

According to the germline V gene (reference sequence), CDR1 reads SEHNR and CDR2 reads FQNEAQ. At the junction V is shortened by 1 base and J by 0 bases, with 12 bases in between. The CDR3 numbers 16 residues from cysteine through phenylalanine. The CDR3 DNA has 48 bases and is translated from base 1. The Qiagen DNeasy kit was used to extract genomic DNA from unsorted PBMCs and from the negatively selected CD4+ and CD8+ fractions. Using primers that anneal to V and J segments, immunoSEQ multiplex PCR amplified the TCR beta CDR3 regions. A synthetic immune receptor repertoire was used to minimize amplification bias, and any remaining bias was removed computationally after sequencing. The original methods were these. Repertoire diversity was quantified as the Shannon entropy index using custom Python scripts. Unsorted, CD4+ and CD8+ repertoires were examined separately, except in combined analyses, for which CD4+ and CD8+ sequences were merged in silico. A clone counted as expanded when the clone's frequency after treatment rose at least 2-fold relative to C1D1, and clones undetected at baseline were given a pseudocount of 0.5. Singleton clones were defined as clones with 0 or 1 copy at C1D1, and non-singleton clones were defined as clones with 2 or more copies. Clones expanded in unsorted samples were assigned a CD4+, CD8+ or unknown annotation through matching of protein sequences in sorted samples from the same patient. Diversity changes from C1D1 to C4D1 were tested in paired samples using Wilcoxon tests. TCRdb retrieved this table from immuneACCESS and kept in-frame rearrangements only. Not all clones are present; in checked studies, unresolved V genes account for under half, and no reason is known for the remainder. V, J and clone size reflect that table, while D and trimming were determined from the DNA. A total of 32,000 or so clones appear in this sample, around nine tenths of them only once. The ten top clones hold around 0.3% of the sample.

As regards this clone: Its antigen is still unknown. Base qualities are not at hand, and no much larger clone is one base apart.

Study-wide conclusions, independent of this receptor: The study was limited to a single clinical trial cohort, and causes of repertoire differences, possibly disease activity or prior therapy, remained undefined. Lower diversity was observed in patients in whom nivolumab was started less than 1 year after ASCT, and these patients were excluded from later analyses so that confounding by immune reconstitution would be avoided. Among trial patients, those achieving complete response had baseline diversity similar to that of newly diagnosed patients, while diversity was significantly lower in partial responders and progressors. Baseline TCR diversity was reported to be lower in newly diagnosed patients than in healthy donors and to be lower still in relapsed/refractory patients. A significant rise by C4D1 was seen in CD4+ but not CD8+ TCR diversity (p=0.0027 vs p=0.16), with the rise being most apparent in complete responders (p=0.02).

The rearrangement joined TRBV7-9 to TRBJ1-2; the D gene is unclear. Sample: CD4+ T cells from blood, taken before the fourth cycle of nivolumab. This receptor was obtained from a human donor with classical Hodgkin lymphoma. The nucleotides are TGTGCCAGCAGCTTAGATATGTCTCTTACTAACTATGGCTACACCTTC. Its protein reads: CASSLDMSLTNYGYTF.